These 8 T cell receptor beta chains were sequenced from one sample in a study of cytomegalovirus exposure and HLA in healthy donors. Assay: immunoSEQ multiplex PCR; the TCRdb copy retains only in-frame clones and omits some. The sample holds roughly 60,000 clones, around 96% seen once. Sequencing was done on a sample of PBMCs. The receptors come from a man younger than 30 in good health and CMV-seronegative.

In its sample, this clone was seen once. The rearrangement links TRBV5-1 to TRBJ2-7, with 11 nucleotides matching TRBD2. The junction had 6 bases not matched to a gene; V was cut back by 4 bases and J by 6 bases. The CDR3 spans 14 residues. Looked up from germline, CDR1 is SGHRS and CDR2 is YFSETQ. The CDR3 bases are TGCGCCAGCAGCATGACTAGCGGGGCAGCCGAGCAGTACTTC. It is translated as CASSMTSGAAEQYF.

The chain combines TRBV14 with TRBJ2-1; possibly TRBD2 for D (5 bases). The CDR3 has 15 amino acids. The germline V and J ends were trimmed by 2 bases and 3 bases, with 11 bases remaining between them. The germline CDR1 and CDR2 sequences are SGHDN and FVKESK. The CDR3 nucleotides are TGTGCCAGCAGCCAATTCGACTACGTCTACAATGAGCAGTTCTTC. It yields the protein CASSQFDYVYNEQFF.

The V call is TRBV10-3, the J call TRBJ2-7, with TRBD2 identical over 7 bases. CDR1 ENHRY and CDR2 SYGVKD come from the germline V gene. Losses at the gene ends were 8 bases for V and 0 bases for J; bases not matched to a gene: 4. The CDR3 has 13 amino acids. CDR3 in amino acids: CAISAGVSYEQYF. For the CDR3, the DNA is TGTGCCATCTCTGCGGGGGTCTCCTACGAGCAGTACTTC.

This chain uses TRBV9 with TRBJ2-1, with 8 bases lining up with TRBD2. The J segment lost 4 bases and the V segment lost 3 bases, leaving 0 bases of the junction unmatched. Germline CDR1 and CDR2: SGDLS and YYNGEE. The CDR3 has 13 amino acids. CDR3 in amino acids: CASSGGRYNEQFF. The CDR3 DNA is TGTGCCAGCAGCGGCGGGAGGTACAATGAGCAGTTCTTC.

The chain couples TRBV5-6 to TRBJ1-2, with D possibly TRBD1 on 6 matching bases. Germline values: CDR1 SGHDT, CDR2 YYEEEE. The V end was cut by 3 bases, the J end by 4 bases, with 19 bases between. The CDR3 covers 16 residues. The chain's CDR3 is CASSSPTYRVFYGYTF. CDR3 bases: TGTGCCAGCAGCTCTCCAACATACAGGGTGTTCTATGGCTACACCTTC.

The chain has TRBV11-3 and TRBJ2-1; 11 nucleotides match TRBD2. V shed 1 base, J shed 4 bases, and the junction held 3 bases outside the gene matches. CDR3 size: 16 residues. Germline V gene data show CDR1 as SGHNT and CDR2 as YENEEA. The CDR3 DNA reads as TGTGCCAGCAGCTTAGGGGGACTAGCGGTATACAATGAGCAGTTCTTC. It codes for CASSLGGLAVYNEQFF.

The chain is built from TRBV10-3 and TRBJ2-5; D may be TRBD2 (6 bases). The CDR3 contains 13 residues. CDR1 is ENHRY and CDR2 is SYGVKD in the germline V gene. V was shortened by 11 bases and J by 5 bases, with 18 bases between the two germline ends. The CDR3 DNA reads TGTGCCGCCTCCGCCGGGGGTGGGGAGACCCAGTACTTC. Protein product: CAASAGGGETQYF.

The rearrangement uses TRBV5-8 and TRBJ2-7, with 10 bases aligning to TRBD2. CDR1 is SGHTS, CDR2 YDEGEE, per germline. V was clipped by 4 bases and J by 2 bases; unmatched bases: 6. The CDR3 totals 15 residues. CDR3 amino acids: CASSPTSGRTYEQYF. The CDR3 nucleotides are TGTGCCAGCAGCCCGACTAGCGGGCGGACCTACGAGCAGTACTTC.